This TCR beta chain was obtained from a study of T cell responses to AZD1222 COVID-19 vaccine. Whole-study findings and limits: Spike-specific TCR breadth rose after two AZD1222 doses, and depth rose as well.

This CDR3 spans 15 amino acids. CDR1 is SGHTA, CDR2 FQGNSA, per germline. Trimming left V 1 base short and J 2 bases short, with 9 bases between. Here immunoSEQ multiplex PCR was the method, and the copy in TCRdb shows in-frame clones only, minus some. The repertoire has over 150,000 clones, 90% of them found once; the top ten carry approximately 3%. Concerning this clone itself: Antigen: not known.

The TCR comes from an adult in good health. The sample here was peripheral blood, taken on day 0 of AZD1222 vaccination. The rearrangement links TRBV7-2 to TRBJ1-3; a weak D match, TRBD1 (5 bases). Here the CDR3 DNA reads TGTGCCAGCAGCTTAGACAGGTCCCCTGGAAACACCATATATTTT. It is translated as CASSLDRSPGNTIYF.